This TCR beta chain was sequenced for a study of blood T cell repertoires in COVID-19. Study in general: Samples of COVID-19 (acute and convalescent) were obtained from the United States, Italy and Spain. Sample material is recorded as cDNA or gDNA derived from T cells, B-cell-depleted T cells, or PBMCs.

CDR1 and CDR2 (germline): MNHNS, SASEGT. The CDR3 consists of 17 residues. V dropped 0 bases and J dropped 0; count of bases not matched to a gene: 8. In the original analysis: It was from reference gene primer amplification that nucleated cell counts were estimated. The assay was immunoSEQ multiplex PCR, and TCRdb's table has in-frame clones only and misses some. The DNA was the basis for D and trimming; V, J and clone size are from that table. The sample carries about 230,000 clones, about nine tenths recorded once. It was during active infection that Seattle patients were enrolled and then longitudinally followed.

The chain recombines TRBV6-1 with TRBJ2-7; 7 nucleotides match TRBD1. The sample taken for sequencing was peripheral blood. The TCR sequence derives from a man aged 50 to 59 with COVID-19, enrolled during active disease. This CDR3 reads CASSEAWTGQFSYEQYF. The CDR3 DNA is TGTGCCAGCAGTGAAGCGTGGACGGGACAGTTCTCCTACGAGCAGTACTTC.